The present TCR beta chain was sequenced within a study of cytomegalovirus exposure and HLA in healthy donors. PCR primers comprised 60 Vbeta and 13 Jbeta primers. Measured with immunoSEQ multiplex PCR; TCRdb has only the in-frame clones, and not every one. Among roughly 190,000 clones, around three quarters were seen once, and the ten largest hold 11% to 15%. This CDR3 is built from 17 residues. After removal of 1 base from V and 2 bases from J, the junction contained 7 bases not matched to a gene. Germline V gene data show CDR1 as LGHNT and CDR2 as FRNRAP. Material for sequencing was PBMCs. The chain combines TRBV12-5 with TRBJ2-1; 8 nucleotides align to TRBD1. The origin of this receptor is a woman aged 25 to 39 in good health and CMV-seropositive. The CDR3 spells CASGLGTKTGAYNEQFF. The CDR3 region has the DNA TGTGCTAGTGGTTTGGGGACTAAGACAGGGGCCTACAATGAGCAGTTCTTC.